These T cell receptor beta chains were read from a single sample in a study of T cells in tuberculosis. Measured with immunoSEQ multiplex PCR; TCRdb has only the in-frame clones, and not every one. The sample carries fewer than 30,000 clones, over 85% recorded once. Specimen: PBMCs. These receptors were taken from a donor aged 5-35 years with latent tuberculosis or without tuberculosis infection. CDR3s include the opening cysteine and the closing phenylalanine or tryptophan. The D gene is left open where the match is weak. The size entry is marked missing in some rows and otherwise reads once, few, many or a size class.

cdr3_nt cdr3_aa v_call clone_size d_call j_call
TGTGCCAGCAGCTCGTGGTCAGCTAACTATGGCTACACCTTC CASSSWSANYGYTF TRBV7-9 NA NA TRBJ1-2
TGTGCCAGCAGCCAACCCGTTACTAGCGGGGGGGCGGATACGCAGTATTTT CASSQPVTSGGADTQYF TRBV4-2 NA TRBD2 TRBJ2-3
TGCAGCGGCGGACAGGGGAAGGGCTACACCTTC CSGGQGKGYTF TRBV29-1 NA TRBD1 TRBJ1-2
TGTGCCAGCAGTTCAGAGAACACCGGGGAGCTGTTTTTT CASSSENTGELFF TRBV6-1 NA NA TRBJ2-2
TGTGCCAGCAGTGAAGCGGGGGGGCCTGGGGATACGCAGTATTTT CASSEAGGPGDTQYF TRBV2 NA NA TRBJ2-3
TGCGCCAGCAGCTCAGGTGGGACAGGGGACTCACCCCTCCACTTT CASSSGGTGDSPLHF TRBV5-1 NA TRBD1 TRBJ1-6
TGCGCCAGCAGCCAGATGCTAGCGGGGGGCCTCCCCCAGCAGTTCTTC CASSQMLAGGLPQQFF TRBV4-3 once TRBD2 TRBJ2-1
TGTGCCAGCAGTGGGGACAGGGCCAGCTCCTACGAGCAGTACTTC CASSGDRASSYEQYF TRBV2 NA TRBD1 TRBJ2-7
TGTGCCAGCAGCTTAGGCGGAGGGCCTGGGGAGACCCAGTACTTC CASSLGGGPGETQYF TRBV7-9 NA NA TRBJ2-5
TGTGCCAGCTCACCGTACAGGGTAACAGATACGCAGTATTTT CASSPYRVTDTQYF TRBV18 NA NA TRBJ2-3
TGTGCCAGCAGCCGAACGCCTGGGACATCCTACAATGAGCAGTTCTTC CASSRTPGTSYNEQFF TRBV11-1 once NA TRBJ2-1
TGTGCCAGAAGACAGAACACCGGGGAGCTGTTTTTT CARRQNTGELFF TRBV2 NA NA TRBJ2-2
TGTGCCAGCAGCACGGTGGAGGTGCGCTACGAGCAGTACTTC CASSTVEVRYEQYF TRBV6-1 NA NA TRBJ2-7
TGTGCCAGCAGTTACCAGAGGACTAGAAGCACAGATACGCAGTATTTT CASSYQRTRSTDTQYF TRBV6-5 NA TRBD2 TRBJ2-3
TGTGCCAGCAGTTCAGGGGCTGGGGCCAACGTCCTGACTTTC CASSSGAGANVLTF TRBV28 NA NA TRBJ2-6
TGCGCCAGCAGCCAAGAAATTCGAGTGCAGCAGTTCTTC CASSQEIRVQQFF TRBV4-1 NA NA TRBJ2-1
TGTGCCAGCAGCTTAGGGGATTGGGGTACTAACTATGGCTACACCTTC CASSLGDWGTNYGYTF TRBV5-6 NA NA TRBJ1-2
TGTGCCAGCAGCTGGACAGGGCTCTCCTACGAGCAGTACTTC CASSWTGLSYEQYF TRBV7-2 NA TRBD1 TRBJ2-7
TGTGCCTGGAGTCAAGGGGTCAGCACAGATACGCAGTATTTT CAWSQGVSTDTQYF TRBV30 NA NA TRBJ2-3
TGTGCCAGCAGGCCTCCTATGAGGCTAGCGGGAGTCGTAAATGAGCAGTTCTTC CASRPPMRLAGVVNEQFF TRBV7-9 NA TRBD2 TRBJ2-1
TGTGCCAGCAGCCAAGAAGACAGGTCTCACGAGCAGTACTTC CASSQEDRSHEQYF TRBV14 NA NA TRBJ2-7
TGTGCCAGCAGACGTGGGACAGGGTACGAAAAACTGTTTTTT CASRRGTGYEKLFF TRBV7-9 NA TRBD1 TRBJ1-4
TGTGCCAGCAGTTATGACTACGGGAACACCGGGGAGCTGTTTTTT CASSYDYGNTGELFF TRBV6-6 once NA TRBJ2-2
TGCGCCAGCAGCGTGACAGGGCTTAGGTCCTACGAGCAGTACTTC CASSVTGLRSYEQYF TRBV5-1 NA TRBD1 TRBJ2-7
TGTGCCAGCTCGCAAGGGGATCAGCCCCAGCATTTT CASSQGDQPQHF TRBV28 NA NA TRBJ1-5
TGTGCCGTACAGACCTCGGGCACAGATACGCAGTATTTT CAVQTSGTDTQYF TRBV10-3 NA NA TRBJ2-3
TGTGCCAGCTCACCCCTTTACAGCTCCTACGAGCAGTACTTC CASSPLYSSYEQYF TRBV18 NA NA TRBJ2-7
TGTGCCAGCAGCTTAAGTGGAGAAACTTTCGAGGAGCTGTTTTTT CASSLSGETFEELFF TRBV11-1 NA NA TRBJ2-2
TGTGCCAGCAGCCAACGACAGGGTTCCTACGAGCAGTACTTC CASSQRQGSYEQYF TRBV4-2 NA TRBD1 TRBJ2-7
TGTGCCAGCAGCTTAGCCGGGGTCCGCAATGAGCAGTTCTTC CASSLAGVRNEQFF TRBV7-2 once NA TRBJ2-1
TGTGCCAGCAGGCCGGGCCGGACAGGGGGCTACCACACTGAAGCTTTCTTT CASRPGRTGGYHTEAFF TRBV2 NA TRBD1 TRBJ1-1
TGTGCCAGCAGTCCTCCGCGGGGGCCGCAGTATTTT CASSPPRGPQYF TRBV28 NA NA TRBJ2-3
TGTGCCAGCAGTTTATCGTTTGTAGCCAGTGGGTACGAGCAGTACTTC CASSLSFVASGYEQYF TRBV27 NA NA TRBJ2-7
TGTGCCAGCTCCACCGGACAGGTTCAACAAGGGGAGCTGTTTTTT CASSTGQVQQGELFF TRBV7-9 NA TRBD1 TRBJ2-2
TGTGCCAGCAGCGTAGGGGGGACTAACACAGATACGCAGTATTTT CASSVGGTNTDTQYF TRBV9 NA TRBD2 TRBJ2-3